Reported below is one T cell receptor (beta chain). The sample comes from a study of blood T cell repertoires in COVID-19. Study background: The United States, Italy and Spain provided the acute and convalescent COVID-19 samples. T cells, B-cell-depleted T cells, or PBMCs provided the cDNA or gDNA that served as material.

Authors' processing steps: The assay estimated nucleated cells by amplifying reference gene primers. Sequencing was performed with immunoSEQ multiplex PCR; in TCRdb, only in-frame clones are kept and a portion is missing. The DNA was the basis for D and trimming; V, J and clone size are from that table. The table records approximately 260,000 clones, just under 90% of them present only once. The sequenced sample was peripheral blood. The clonotype comes from a woman in her 40s with acute or convalescent COVID-19.

This chain's CDR3 is CASSPRVAQGSNQPQHF. CDR3 bases: TGTGCCAGCTCACCACGGGTCGCACAGGGGAGCAATCAGCCCCAGCATTTT. The chain couples TRBV18 to TRBJ1-5, with 7 bases fitting TRBD1. Germline V gene lookup returns CDR1 KGHSH and CDR2 LQKENI. V lost 1 base and J lost 1; bases outside the gene matches: 7. This CDR3 spans 17 amino acids.